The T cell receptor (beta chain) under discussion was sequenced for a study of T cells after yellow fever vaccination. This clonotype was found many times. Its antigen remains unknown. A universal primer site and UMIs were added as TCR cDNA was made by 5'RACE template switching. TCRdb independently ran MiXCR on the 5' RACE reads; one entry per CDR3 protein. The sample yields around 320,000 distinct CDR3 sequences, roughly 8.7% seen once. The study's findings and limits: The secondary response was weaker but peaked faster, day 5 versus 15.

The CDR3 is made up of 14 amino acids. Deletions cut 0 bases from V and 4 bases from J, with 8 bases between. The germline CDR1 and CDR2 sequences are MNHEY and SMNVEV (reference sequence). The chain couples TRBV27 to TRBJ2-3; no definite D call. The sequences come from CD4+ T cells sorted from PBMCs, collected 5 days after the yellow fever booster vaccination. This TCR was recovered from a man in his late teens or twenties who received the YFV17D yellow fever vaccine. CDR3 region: CASSLSGPADTQYF. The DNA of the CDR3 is TGTGCCAGCAGTTTATCAGGCCCAGCAGATACGCAGTATTTT.